The 3 T cell receptor beta chains below were found in one sample sequenced in a study of OX40 agonist ivuxolimab in advanced cancers. Here immunoSEQ multiplex PCR was the method, and the copy in TCRdb shows in-frame clones only, minus some. There are approximately 80,000 clones in the sample; around 90% occur only once, and around 0.43% lies in the top ten. Sample: CD4+ or CD8+ T cells sorted from blood, taken in a trial of the OX40 agonist ivuxolimab. These receptors were taken from an adult with an advanced solid tumor such as melanoma, head and neck, liver or kidney cancer.

The CDR3 region has the DNA TGTGCCAGTAGTATGTATAGGGGGGCTTATGGCAAAAACATTCAGTACTTC. Amino acids: CASSMYRGAYGKNIQYF. The gene calls are TRBV19 and TRBJ2-4; D may be TRBD1 or TRBD2 (6 bases each). This CDR3 has 17 amino acids. From germline, CDR1 is LNHDA and CDR2 SQIVND (reference sequence). The V end lost 3 bases, the J end lost 3 bases, and 18 bases lay between the germline ends.

This clone was seen a handful of times. This sequence joins TRBV15 and TRBJ2-5; D might be TRBD1 or TRBD2, each matching 5 bases. Looked up from germline, CDR1 is LNHNV and CDR2 is YYDKDF (reference sequence). Deletions cut 5 bases from V and 12 bases from J, with 31 bases between. This CDR3 has 17 residues. The chain's CDR3 is CATSGYLNSRGPDTKYF. The CDR3 nucleotides are TGTGCCACCAGCGGATACCTTAATTCCCGGGGACCCGATACAAAGTACTTC.

The CDR3 here is CASSFMAEPPETQYF. The CDR3, as DNA: TGTGCCAGCAGCTTCATGGCGGAACCCCCAGAGACCCAGTACTTC. The chain combines TRBV7-6 with TRBJ2-5; D is ambiguous. This CDR3 comprises 15 residues. CDR1 SGHVS and CDR2 FNYEAQ come from the germline V gene. Trimming stripped 3 bases from V and 4 bases from J, with 15 bases between.